A selection of T cell receptor beta chains follows, all from one sample in a study of CD8+ T cells in alopecia areata. TCRdb's copy holds only in-frame clones and misses some; the assay was immunoSEQ multiplex PCR. The sample comprises under 300,000 clones, 50% to 75% of which are singletons, and roughly 0.88% rests with the top ten. Here the sequenced sample was CD4+ T cells sorted from blood, taken between weeks 51 and 54, from a patient treated with tofacitinib. These receptors were collected from a human donor with alopecia areata. Both conserved end residues are part of each CDR3. A D gene is named only where the DNA matches it firmly. Clone size is stated in some rows and not others, as once, few, many or a class when expanded.

D	V	size	J	DNA	CDR3
.	TRBV27	few	TRBJ2-7	TGTGCCAGCAGCATCGCGACAGGCTCCTACGAGCAGTACTTC	CASSIATGSYEQYF
.	TRBV5-1	few	TRBJ1-1	TGCGCCAGCAGCTTGGAAACAGCTCCGAACACTGAAGCTTTCTTT	CASSLETAPNTEAFF
.	TRBV29-1	.	TRBJ2-5	TGCAGCGTTGAAAGGGGTAGGGCCCAAGAGACCCAGTACTTC	CSVERGRAQETQYF
.	TRBV11-2	.	TRBJ2-5	TGTGCCAGCAGCCCGGCGGGACAGCCTCAAGAGACCCAGTACTTC	CASSPAGQPQETQYF
.	TRBV19	few	TRBJ1-2	TGTGCCAGTAAAGGGGATGGCTACACCTTC	CASKGDGYTF
.	TRBV27	once	TRBJ2-1	TGTGCCAGCAGCTTATGGGGCGGTGATGAGCAGTTCTTC	CASSLWGGDEQFF
.	TRBV29-1	.	TRBJ1-2	TGCAGCGTTGAACCCGGGGGATATGGCTACACCTTC	CSVEPGGYGYTF
.	TRBV11-1	.	TRBJ2-5	TGTGCCAGCAGCCCTGACGGAGGTTTCGGAGAGACCCAGTACTTC	CASSPDGGFGETQYF
.	TRBV6-1	few	TRBJ2-7	TGTGCCAGCAGTGAAGTCGTCGGCTCCTACGAGCAGTACTTC	CASSEVVGSYEQYF
TRBD1	TRBV27	.	TRBJ1-4	TGTGCCAGCAGTTGGACAGGGTCCGATGAAAAACTGTTTTTT	CASSWTGSDEKLFF
TRBD1	TRBV5-6	.	TRBJ2-5	TGTGCCAGCAGCTTAGGGGGCCCCCAAGAGACCCAGTACTTC	CASSLGGPQETQYF
.	TRBV4-3	once	TRBJ1-5	TGCGCCAGCAGCCAAGATAGGTTCGGTCAGCCCCAGCATTTT	CASSQDRFGQPQHF
.	TRBV9	.	TRBJ1-2	TGTGCCAGCAGCGTAGGGGTGGCTCGGGGCTACACCTTC	CASSVGVARGYTF
.	TRBV29-1	.	TRBJ1-2	TGCAGCGGAGGGGCAGGGGACCTCTATGGCTACACCTTC	CSGGAGDLYGYTF
.	TRBV29-1	.	TRBJ2-3	TGCAGCGTTGATACCGGGGGCCGGAAAGATACGCAGTATTTT	CSVDTGGRKDTQYF
.	TRBV4-2	.	TRBJ2-3	TGTGCCAGCAGCCAAGTTCGGGGGCTTAGCACAGATACGCAGTATTTT	CASSQVRGLSTDTQYF
.	TRBV29-1	.	TRBJ1-5	TGCAGCGTTGCCCGGGGGAACAATCAGCCCCAGCATTTT	CSVARGNNQPQHF
.	TRBV30	once	TRBJ2-2	TGTGCCTGGAGTGCGTCCCTGAGCACCGGGGAGCTGTTTTTT	CAWSASLSTGELFF
.	TRBV18	.	TRBJ2-7	TGTGCCAGCTCCACGGGTAACTCCTACGAGCAGTACTTC	CASSTGNSYEQYF
.	TRBV5-1	few	TRBJ2-5	TGCGCCAGCAGCTTGACAGTCCAAGAGACCCAGTACTTC	CASSLTVQETQYF
.	TRBV6-5	few	TRBJ1-1	TGTGCCAGCAGTTACTCCGGCAAGGGGGAAGGAACTGAAGCTTTCTTT	CASSYSGKGEGTEAFF
.	TRBV5-6	many	TRBJ1-5	TGTGCCAGCAGCTTGGGACCAAGGTCGCAGCCCCAGCATTTT	CASSLGPRSQPQHF
.	TRBV15	once	TRBJ2-2	TGTGCCACCAGCACCCCTGACACCGGGGAGCTGTTTTTT	CATSTPDTGELFF
.	TRBV6-6	.	TRBJ2-1	TGTGCCAGCAGTCGGGACCGCGGAGAGCAGTTCTTC	CASSRDRGEQFF
.	TRBV10-3	.	TRBJ2-5	TGTGCCATCAGTGAGTCGAACAAGAAAGAGACCCAGTACTTC	CAISESNKKETQYF
TRBD1	TRBV25-1	.	TRBJ1-1	TGTGCCAGCAGTGAAAGGACAGGGGGCAGAGTTGAAGCTTTCTTT	CASSERTGGRVEAFF
.	TRBV2	.	TRBJ2-3	TGTGCCACCCGACAGGACCGGGGCACAGATACGCAGTATTTT	CATRQDRGTDTQYF
.	TRBV30	.	TRBJ1-1	TGTGCCTGGAGTGTTCCAGGTCCTGAAGCTTTCTTT	CAWSVPGPEAFF
.	TRBV15	few	TRBJ1-3	TGTGCCACCAGCAGAGATTTGCCTTCTGGAAACACCATATATTTT	CATSRDLPSGNTIYF
TRBD1	TRBV7-9	many	TRBJ1-1	TGTGCCAGCAGCTTAGACAGGGGGCGAATAACCACTGAAGCTTTCTTT	CASSLDRGRITTEAFF
.	TRBV30	.	TRBJ1-1	TGTGCCTGGAGTGTAGGGGTGGACACTGAAGCTTTCTTT	CAWSVGVDTEAFF
TRBD1	TRBV2	.	TRBJ2-1	TGTGCCAGACAACTGGACAGGGGCCCCTACAATGAGCAGTTCTTC	CARQLDRGPYNEQFF